This T cell receptor beta chain was captured in a study of cytomegalovirus exposure and HLA in healthy donors. Broader study findings: Most TCR sequences proved rare, with some public TCRs found in many donors. Being productive about 90% or about 30% of the time was typical of most TCR beta V segments in an earlier analysis. Common viral pathogens seemed, in a later analysis, to connect with several of the most significant clusters. What a later analysis reportedly showed was that an Asian-associated ancestry cluster had fewer N-insertions than the roughly 670-donor mean.

The CDR3 length is 14 residues. V lost 2 bases and J 6 bases, leaving 12 bases between the germline ends. Germline V gene data show CDR1 as MRHNA and CDR2 as SNTAGT. In the case of this clone: Its specificity is not known.

This PCR relied on a set of 60 Vbeta primers and 13 Jbeta primers. The data were produced by immunoSEQ multiplex PCR, yet TCRdb's version contains in-frame clones alone and is incomplete. The data show 150,000 to 200,000 clones, roughly four fifths seen once. The V call is TRBV6-4, the J call TRBJ2-3; D ambiguous. The sample comprised PBMCs. This sequence originates from a woman between 40 and 55 years old in good health and CMV-seronegative. The chain's CDR3 is CASSDLSVSDTQYF. The CDR3 nucleotides are TGTGCCAGCAGTGACCTCTCGGTTTCGGATACGCAGTATTTT.